This entry lists 22 T cell receptor beta chains sequenced from one sample in a study of CD8+ T cells in alopecia areata. The treatment here: oral pan-JAK inhibitor, 5-10 mg twice daily. RNA extraction and reverse transcription yielded cDNA as sequencing template. TCRdb keeps only in-frame clones here, not all; method: immunoSEQ multiplex PCR. The sample comprises fewer than 150,000 clones, roughly 63% of which are singletons, and approximately 31% rests with the top ten. Source: CD8+ T cells sorted from blood, taken at week 4, from a patient treated with tofacitinib. The receptors here all came from a human donor with alopecia areata.

The chain is built from TRBV5-6 and TRBJ2-1; D remains ambiguous. The V end lost 7 bases, the J end lost 4 bases, and 9 bases lay between the germline ends. The CDR3 has 12 residues. From germline, CDR1 is SGHDT and CDR2 YYEEEE. The CDR3 nucleotides are TGTGCCAGCGCGGCCGGGTACAATGAGCAGTTCTTC. This encodes CASAAGYNEQFF.

This clone was observed a handful of times. J is TRBJ2-3 and V is TRBV29-1; 10 nucleotides align to TRBD1. Germline CDR1 SQVTM, CDR2 ANQGSEA. The V segment lost 2 bases and the J segment 4 bases; nucleotides outside the gene matches: 15. The length of the CDR3 is 18 residues. CDR3 residues: CSVESGQGHPLSADTQYF. The DNA for the CDR3 is TGCAGCGTTGAATCGGGACAGGGGCACCCTCTGAGCGCAGATACGCAGTATTTT.

This clone was found a few times. The rearrangement uses TRBV29-1 and TRBJ1-5; D might be TRBD1 (6 bases). Between the trimmed V and J ends, which lost 6 bases and 3 bases, there was a span of 24 bases. The germline V gene encodes CDR1 SQVTM and CDR2 ANQGSEA. This CDR3 is 17 amino acids long. DNA of the CDR3: TGCAGCGTCCGACAGGAGTGCCTTGCTGCGGACAATCAGCCCCAGCATTTT. Protein sequence: CSVRQECLAADNQPQHF.

This clone was counted a few times. The chain is built from TRBV2 and TRBJ2-7; D uncertain. The CDR3 contains 13 residues. V lost 0 bases, J lost 6 bases, and 9 bases lay in between. CDR1 is SNHLY and CDR2 is FYNNEI in the germline V gene. CDR3 sequence: CASSEAGRIEQYF. In nucleotides, the CDR3 is TGTGCCAGCAGTGAAGCGGGCAGAATCGAGCAGTACTTC.

The chain's CDR3 is CASGQRGSPLHF. DNA for the CDR3: TGTGCCAGCGGACAACGCGGTTCACCCCTCCACTTT. V usage is TRBV7-9 and J usage is TRBJ1-6, with D maybe TRBD1 (5 bases). The V and J ends lost 8 bases and 9 bases respectively, with 11 bases between them. In germline, CDR1 is SEHNR, CDR2 FQNEAQ (reference sequence). The CDR3 has 12 amino acids.

The J gene is TRBJ2-1, the V gene TRBV30; 9 nucleotides align to TRBD1. The germline V gene has CDR1 GTSNPN and CDR2 SVGIG (reference sequence). The CDR3 is 15 amino acids. Unmatched junction bases numbered 2, after V lost 1 base and J lost 1 base. The chain's CDR3 is CAWSGGTGSYNEQFF. The CDR3, as DNA: TGTGCCTGGAGTGGCGGGACAGGGTCCTACAATGAGCAGTTCTTC. The whole variable domain, remainder taken from reference TRBV30 and TRBJ2-1, is SQTIHQWPATLVQPVGSPLSLECTVEGTSNPNLYWYRQAAGRGLQLLFYSVGIGQISSEVPQNLSASRPQDRQFILSSKKLLLSDSGFYLCAWSGGTGSYNEQFFGPGTRLTVL.

This clone was observed a few times. The rearrangement joins TRBV30 to TRBJ2-5; 7 nucleotides line up with TRBD1. Germline V lookup: CDR1 GTSNPN, CDR2 SVGIG (reference sequence). This CDR3 region has 13 residues. With V trimmed by 3 bases and J by 0 bases, 1 base remained unmatched. The CDR3 region has the DNA TGTGCCTGGAGGGGACAGAACCAAGAGACCCAGTACTTC. Residues: CAWRGQNQETQYF.

CDR3 protein: CASNLQGVTNQPQHF. The DNA for the CDR3 is TGTGCCAGCAATCTGCAGGGGGTAACTAATCAGCCCCAGCATTTT. The J gene is TRBJ1-5, the V gene TRBV28; 7 positions agree with TRBD1. The V gene end was trimmed by 7 bases and the J gene end by 4 bases; junction bases not matched to a gene: 10. The CDR3 totals 15 residues. CDR1 and CDR2 from the germline V gene are MDHEN and SYDVKM.

The chain combines TRBV27 with TRBJ2-1; either TRBD1 or TRBD2 may fit D (5 bases each). The CDR3 is 13 amino acids. V was clipped by 5 bases and J by 5 bases, with 10 bases between them. Looked up from germline, CDR1 is MNHEY and CDR2 is SMNVEV (reference sequence). The CDR3 loop is CASSPQGDNEQFF. The CDR3 DNA reads TGTGCCAGCAGTCCCCAGGGAGACAATGAGCAGTTCTTC.

The V gene is TRBV9, the J gene TRBJ2-5; possibly TRBD1 for D (5 bases). CDR3 length: 14 amino acids. The germline CDR1 and CDR2 sequences are SGDLS and YYNGEE. V shed 2 bases and J shed 0 bases, with 8 bases lying between them. In DNA form, the CDR3 reads TGTGCCAGCAGCGTCGCCAGGGACCAAGAGACCCAGTACTTC. Its translation: CASSVARDQETQYF.

The V gene is TRBV19, the J gene TRBJ2-5; D not certain. Germline V gene sequence: CDR1 LNHDA, CDR2 SQIVND (reference sequence). Trimming pared 3 bases from V and 1 base from J, leaving 9 bases between. The CDR3 is 14 amino acids. This CDR3 reads CASSIRELQETQYF. The CDR3 nucleotides read TGTGCCAGTAGTATTCGAGAGCTCCAAGAGACCCAGTACTTC. Using reference TRBV19 and TRBJ2-5 for the parts outside the CDR3, the full variable domain is DGGITQSPKYLFRKEGQNVTLSCEQNLNHDAMYWYRQDPGQGLRLIYYSQIVNDFQKGDIAEGYSVSREKKESFPLTVTSAQKNPTAFYLCASSIRELQETQYFGPGTRLLVL.

The chain couples TRBV18 to TRBJ1-1; a possible D gene is TRBD1 (5 bases). The CDR3 totals 13 residues. V was cut by 5 bases and J by 1 base, with 8 bases left in between. Germline CDR1 is KGHSH and CDR2 is LQKENI. CDR3 sequence reads: CASSTDRNTEAFF. As DNA, the CDR3 is TGTGCCAGCTCAACAGACAGGAACACTGAAGCTTTCTTT.

This clone has a handful of counts. This chain joins TRBV13 and TRBJ2-5; perhaps D is TRBD1 or TRBD2 (6 bases each). Germline assignment: CDR1 PRHDT and CDR2 FYEKMQ (reference sequence). CDR3 length: 16 residues. V was clipped by 5 bases and J by 0 bases, with 16 bases between them. In DNA, the CDR3 is TGTGCCAGCAGCCCAGAGGGGGGTCCCCACCAAGAGACCCAGTACTTC. This codes for CASSPEGGPHQETQYF.

J is TRBJ1-6 and V is TRBV28; D is ambiguous. The CDR3 sequence is 15 residues long. Trimming stripped 5 bases from V and 6 bases from J, with 14 bases between. From germline, CDR1 is MDHEN and CDR2 SYDVKM. The CDR3 loop reads CASSLRAETNSPLHF. The CDR3 coding sequence is TGTGCCAGCAGTCTCCGGGCAGAGACTAATTCACCCCTCCACTTT.

The gene calls are TRBV30 and TRBJ2-7; D possibly corresponds to TRBD1 (6 bases). V was pared by 5 bases and J by 0 bases, with 11 bases between. CDR1 and CDR2 from the germline V gene are GTSNPN and SVGIG (reference sequence). The CDR3 sequence is 13 residues long. CDR3 region: CAWEWGPSYEQYF. The CDR3 DNA follows: TGTGCCTGGGAGTGGGGGCCCTCCTACGAGCAGTACTTC. Variable domain in full (rest from reference TRBV30 and TRBJ2-7): SQTIHQWPATLVQPVGSPLSLECTVEGTSNPNLYWYRQAAGRGLQLLFYSVGIGQISSEVPQNLSASRPQDRQFILSSKKLLLSDSGFYLCAWEWGPSYEQYFGPGTRLTVT.

The chain recombines TRBV7-9 with TRBJ1-6, with 8 bases identical to TRBD1. Unmatched junction bases numbered 11, after V lost 4 bases and J lost 12 bases. This CDR3 is 15 amino acids long. CDR1 is SEHNR and CDR2 is FQNEAQ in the germline V gene (reference sequence). The CDR3 spells CASSSKGAGGEPLHF. CDR3 DNA: TGTGCCAGCAGCTCCAAAGGGGCAGGGGGCGAACCCCTCCACTTT. Full variable domain (rest looked up from reference TRBV7-9 and TRBJ1-6): DTGVSQNPRHKITKRGQNVTFRCDPISEHNRLYWYRQTLGQGPEFLTYFQNEAQLEKSRLLSDRFSAERPKGSFSTLEIQRTEQGDSAMYLCASSSKGAGGEPLHFGNGTRLTVT.

This clone has just a few counts. The chain links TRBV29-1 to TRBJ1-2, with 7 bases aligning to TRBD1. CDR1 is SQVTM, CDR2 ANQGSEA, per germline. J was trimmed by 3 bases and V by 1 base; bases with no gene match: 11. CDR3 length equals 16 residues. CDR3 nucleotide sequence: TGCAGCGTTGAAGGAGCCTGGACAGGTTCCGACTATGGCTACACCTTC. Its protein product is CSVEGAWTGSDYGYTF.

V gene TRBV5-1 combines with J gene TRBJ1-2; a weak D match, TRBD1 (6 bases). Trimming stripped 2 bases from V and 2 bases from J, with 13 bases between. CDR1 is SGHRS, CDR2 YFSETQ, per germline. This CDR3 has 15 amino acids. The CDR3 here is CASSLTGHRNYGYTF. In DNA, the CDR3 is TGCGCCAGCAGCTTAACGGGACACCGCAACTATGGCTACACCTTC.

The genes are TRBV25-1 and TRBJ1-2, with TRBD1 matching over 7 bases. CDR1 is MGHDK and CDR2 is SYGVNS in the germline V gene. This CDR3 comprises 11 residues. DNA of the CDR3: TGTGCTACAGGGGATTCCTATGGCTACACCTTC. Amino acid sequence: CATGDSYGYTF.

The V and J genes are TRBV30 and TRBJ2-3; 8 bases align to TRBD1. The length of the CDR3 is 15 residues. CDR1 is GTSNPN and CDR2 is SVGIG in the germline V gene (reference sequence). V shed 4 bases, J shed 4 bases, and the junction held 10 bases outside the gene matches. The CDR3 bases are TGTGCCTGGACTAATCCCGACAGGGGCCCAGATACGCAGTATTTT. Translated: CAWTNPDRGPDTQYF.

The CDR3 nucleotides read TGCAGCGTTGAATCTTCGCTAGCGGGGGACACAGATACGCAGTATTTT. Its protein is CSVESSLAGDTDTQYF. V usage is TRBV29-1 and J usage is TRBJ2-3; 10 nucleotides align to TRBD2. Germline V gene data show CDR1 as SQVTM and CDR2 as ANQGSEA. The J segment lost 2 bases and the V segment lost 2 bases, leaving 7 bases of the junction unmatched. This CDR3 contains 16 residues.

This clone was observed a few times. CDR3 sequence (DNA): TGTGCCAGCAGCCAGGGGACGGACGTTAAAAACTATGGCTACACCTTC. Amino acid sequence: CASSQGTDVKNYGYTF. This rearrangement joins TRBV7-4 to TRBJ1-2; possibly TRBD1 for D (6 bases). V was trimmed by 5 bases and J by 2 bases, leaving 18 bases between them. Germline assignment: CDR1 SGHVT and CDR2 SQSDAQ. CDR3 size: 16 residues.